This TCR beta chain derives from a study of blood T cell repertoires in COVID-19 (dated by TCRdb to 2018 to 2021). For context, the study as a whole: The collaborator samples originated in the United States, Italy and Spain and spanned the acute and convalescent phases of COVID-19. The sample metadata nearly always contained a de-identified subject ID, COVID-19 status, age in years and sex. The repertoires were released in a freely available public database intended as a resource for research on the immune response to SARS-CoV-2. The prospective study material was composed of cDNA or gDNA derived from T cells, B-cell-depleted T cells, or PBMCs. Where HLA class I and class II types were available, the types were taken from metadata supplied by the sample provider, not from assay-based typing. The samples were drawn from two sources: the first 160 participants of the ongoing ImmuneRACE study, and some 1,300 subjects contributed by 6 global collaborators. Subjects who had been exposed to COVID-19, were actively infected with it, or had recovered from it provided the deeply sampled blood TCRbeta repertoires that made up the dataset.

V and J are trimmed by 8 bases and 0 bases, and the gene matches miss 8 bases of the junction. Based on the germline V gene (reference sequence), the CDR1 and CDR2 sequences are GTSNPN and SVGIG. The CDR3 measures 15 amino acids from cysteine to phenylalanine. The sequence is cut down to CDR3 DNA, 45 bases in frame from base 1. TCRbeta CDR3 regions were amplified from genomic DNA by means of the immunoSEQ Assay, a bias-controlled multiplex PCR. The original methods were these. Within the assay, amplification of reference gene primers was used to estimate how many nucleated cells each sample contained. To quantify the absolute abundance of each unique TCRbeta CDR3 rearrangement, sequence reads were collapsed and filtered. For each sample, productive Simpson clonality was calculated by taking the square root of Simpson's diversity index across productive rearrangements. TCRdb carries this immuneACCESS record with in-frame sequences only. Its versions omit some clonotypes, under half of them owing to an unresolved V gene in the studies checked, with the rest unexplained. V and J calls and clone size are given by that table; D and trimming were obtained from the DNA. The sample has 35,000 to 45,000 clones on record, roughly 90% of them singletons. The ten largest account for roughly 7.2% of the sample.

Collaborating institutions collected whole blood in K2EDTA tubes following their own protocols. Collaborator samples were shipped for TCRbeta analysis as frozen whole blood, isolated PBMCs, or DNA extracted from either sample type. Concerning this clone: Its specific antigen is unknown. No clone much larger than this one lies a single base away; base qualities are absent.

Results the study describes overall, beyond this receptor: Clinical and demographic metadata were provided uncurated, with the amount varying by source and participant.

This TCR was recovered from a human donor in a cohort sampled during active COVID-19. Material for sequencing was peripheral blood. The chain is encoded by TRBV30 joined to TRBJ2-1; the junction holds 9 bases that match TRBD1. The CDR3 has the sequence CAGVSGQGSYNEQFF. The DNA sequence is as follows: TGTGCCGGGGTTTCGGGACAGGGCTCCTACAATGAGCAGTTCTTC. The full variable domain, completed from the reference TRBV30 and TRBJ2-1 proteins outside the CDR3, reads SQTIHQWPATLVQPVGSPLSLECTVEGTSNPNLYWYRQAAGRGLQLLFYSVGIGQISSEVPQNLSASRPQDRQFILSSKKLLLSDSGFYLCAGVSGQGSYNEQFFGPGTRLTVL.